The clone carrying this T cell receptor beta chain occurred a few times. The sample is drawn from a study of cytomegalovirus exposure and HLA in healthy donors. The PCR contained 60 Vbeta and 13 Jbeta primers. The table came from immunoSEQ multiplex PCR; TCRdb's copy has only in-frame clones and leaves some out. This table holds 120,000 or so clones, approximately 8.6% found once. This CDR3 comprises 17 residues. Deletions cut 5 bases from V and 0 bases from J, with 15 bases between. CDR1 and CDR2 (germline): SGHNT, YYREEE (reference sequence). The source is a woman aged 40 to 49 in good health and CMV-seropositive. Sequencing was performed on PBMCs. This sequence joins TRBV5-4 and TRBJ1-6, with TRBD1 as a possible D gene (6 bases). The CDR3 sequence is CASSRGGASSYNSPLHF. DNA of the CDR3: TGTGCCAGCAGTCGCGGGGGGGCTAGCTCCTATAATTCACCCCTCCACTTT. The variable domain in full, completed from reference TRBV5-4 and TRBJ1-6, reads ETGVTQSPTHLIKTRGQQVTLRCSSQSGHNTVSWYQQALGQGPQFIFQYYREEENGRGNFPPRFSGLQFPNYSSELNVNALELDDSALYLCASSRGGASSYNSPLHFGNGTRLTVT.